This T cell receptor (beta chain) was sequenced for a study of cytomegalovirus exposure and HLA in healthy donors. Whole-study findings and limits: An assumption of roughly uniform sequencing depth across donors underlay the presence/absence analyses. A likely sequencing artifact accounted for one observed cluster of highly shared sequence variants. According to reports, the classifier identified cytomegalovirus status with high specificity and sensitivity.

The PCR had 60 Vbeta and 13 Jbeta primers. Measured with immunoSEQ multiplex PCR; TCRdb has only the in-frame clones, and not every one. There are roughly 200,000 clones in the sample; around 80% occur only once, and 0.69% lies in the top ten. As concerns this clone: Its antigen is undetermined.

Material for sequencing was PBMCs. This clonotype originated in a woman in her 40s in good health and CMV-seronegative.

The CDR3 DNA is TGTGCCAGCCACCTTTCACAGGGGAAAGCTTTCTTT. It specifies CASHLSQGKAFF. The chain couples TRBV28 to TRBJ1-1, with 7 nucleotides matching TRBD1. Germline V gene lookup returns CDR1 MDHEN and CDR2 SYDVKM. J was trimmed by 9 bases and V by 8 bases; bases with no gene match: 9. The CDR3 loop spans 12 amino acids.